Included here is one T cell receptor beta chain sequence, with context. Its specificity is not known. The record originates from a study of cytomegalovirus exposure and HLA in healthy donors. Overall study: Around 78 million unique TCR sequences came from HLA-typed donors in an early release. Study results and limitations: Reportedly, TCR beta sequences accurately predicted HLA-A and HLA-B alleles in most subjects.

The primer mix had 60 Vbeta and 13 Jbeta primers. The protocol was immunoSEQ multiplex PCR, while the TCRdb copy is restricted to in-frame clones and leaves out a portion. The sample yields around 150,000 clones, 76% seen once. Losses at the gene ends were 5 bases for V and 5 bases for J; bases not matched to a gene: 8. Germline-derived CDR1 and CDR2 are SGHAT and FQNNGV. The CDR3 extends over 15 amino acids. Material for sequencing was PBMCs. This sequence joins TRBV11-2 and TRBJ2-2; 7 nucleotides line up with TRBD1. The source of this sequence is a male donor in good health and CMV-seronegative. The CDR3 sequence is CASSVTSQGTGELFF. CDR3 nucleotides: TGTGCCAGCAGCGTCACCTCACAGGGGACCGGGGAGCTGTTTTTT.